The 9 T cell receptor beta chains in this list originate from one sample, sequenced in a study of T cells in Graves' hyperthyroidism and ophthalmopathy (dated by TCRdb to between 2019 and 2020). Libraries came from multiplex PCR. The sequencing machine was an Illumina HiSeq 2000. The TCR beta CDR3 regions were amplified from RNA transcripts. The TCR CDR3 was subjected to a first round of RT-PCR using the HTBI primer set and the Qiagen OneStep RT-PCR kit. Clones were called with MiXCR by TCRdb after fastp trimmed the public reads at Q25, and only in-frame beta chains were retained. One record per CDR3 amino acid sequence lists the most common genes and DNA. The sample table lists about 600,000 distinct CDR3 sequences, around 14% of them with a count of one. The ten largest account for 6.5% to 9% of the sample. The sample consisted of blood. The receptors come from a woman aged 18-29 years with Graves' ophthalmopathy.

There are many counts of this clonotype. This chain uses TRBV6-2 or TRBV6-3 with TRBJ2-5; D gene uncertain. Trimming shortened V by 8 bases and J by 5 bases, and 12 bases separated the two germline ends. From germline, CDR1 is MNHEY and CDR2 SVGEGT. CDR3 size: 12 residues. CDR3 in DNA: TGTGCCAGCGGCTTATACCCGGAGACCCAGTACTTC. This sequence encodes CASGLYPETQYF.

The sample holds a few counts of this clonotype. This chain links TRBV7-9 with TRBJ1-6; a possible D gene is TRBD1 (6 bases). Trimming took off 6 bases at V and 9 bases at J, with 15 bases between the two ends. The CDR3 extends over 14 amino acids. Looked up from germline, CDR1 is SEHNR and CDR2 is FQNEAQ (reference sequence). CDR3 amino acids: CASSLTGVFSPLHF. In DNA, the CDR3 is TGTGCCAGCAGTCTGACAGGTGTTTTTTCACCCCTCCACTTT.

The chain combines TRBV4-3 with TRBJ2-6, with D unclear. Per germline, CDR1 LGHNA and CDR2 YSLEER. CDR3 length: 16 residues. V lost 0 bases to trimming and J lost 0 bases, with 6 bases between them. CDR3 nucleotide sequence: TGCGCCAGCAGCCAAGAAGTAGGCTCTGGGGCCAACGTCCTGACTTTC. It yields the protein CASSQEVGSGANVLTF.

This clonotype has at least ten counts. The rearrangement links TRBV12-3 or TRBV12-4 to TRBJ2-7; 9 bases line up with TRBD2. V shed 7 bases and J 6 bases; nucleotides not matched to a gene: 13. This CDR3 region has 15 residues. The CDR3 nucleotides read TGTGCCAGCACCCCCGGGGGTAGCGGGAGACCCGAGCAGTACTTC. Translating gives CASTPGGSGRPEQYF.

This clonotype was picked up many times. This chain uses TRBV24-1 with TRBJ2-7; the D gene is possibly TRBD1 (6 bases). Germline V gives CDR1 KGHDR, CDR2 SFDVKD. V gave up 4 bases and J gave up 2 bases, with 11 bases separating them. This CDR3 is 14 amino acids long. In DNA, the CDR3 is TGTGCCACCAGTGAATCGACAGGAACCTACGAGCAGTACTTC. Translated: CATSESTGTYEQYF.

This clonotype was picked up many times. V is TRBV6-2 or TRBV6-3 and J is TRBJ2-7, with 8 bases fitting TRBD2. This CDR3 has 15 amino acids. From germline, CDR1 is MNHEY and CDR2 SVGEGT. The V and J ends lost 2 bases and 3 bases, in that order; junction bases with no gene match: 6. The CDR3 DNA sequence: TGTGCCAGCAGTTACCGCCAGCGGGGGATCTACGAGCAGTACTTC. It codes for CASSYRQRGIYEQYF.

This clonotype was observed a few times. The chain combines TRBV4-2 with TRBJ1-2, with D possibly matching TRBD1 (5 bases). The CDR3 is made up of 15 amino acids. Germline loops: CDR1 LGHNA, CDR2 YNFKEQ. Deletions cut 0 bases from V and 3 bases from J, with 11 bases between. For the CDR3, the DNA is TGTGCCAGCAGCCAAGAAACAACAGGTTACTATGGCTACACCTTC. Translated, it gives CASSQETTGYYGYTF.

This clonotype was seen many times. The chain employs TRBV2 and TRBJ1-6; D call uncertain. The germline V gene encodes CDR1 SNHLY and CDR2 FYNNEI. This CDR3 has 13 residues. V was clipped by 9 bases and J by 5 bases, with 11 bases between them. This CDR3 is CASSTENNSPLHF. DNA for the CDR3: TGTGCCAGTTCGACGGAGAATAATTCACCCCTCCACTTT. The whole variable domain, remainder taken from reference TRBV2 and TRBJ1-6, is EPEVTQTPSHQVTQMGQEVILRCVPISNHLYFYWYRQILGQKVEFLVSFYNNEISEKSEIFDDQFSVERPDGSNFTLKIRSTKLEDSAMYFCASSTENNSPLHFGNGTRLTVT.

This clonotype occurred a few times. The chain has TRBV10-3 and TRBJ1-4; weak D call: TRBD1 (6 bases). The CDR3 runs to 16 residues. Per the germline V gene, CDR1 is ENHRY and CDR2 is SYGVKD. Trimming cost V 6 bases and J 0 bases, with 14 bases left between them. The CDR3 loop is CAIRRGQDTTNEKLFF. The CDR3 DNA is TGTGCCATCAGGAGGGGACAAGACACAACTAATGAAAAACTGTTTTTT.